This TCR beta chain appears in the sequencing data of a study of human T cells and chemical hapten exposure. Time point described: patch test 1, 2 weeks after DPC sensitization. The treatment: therapeutic diphenylcyclopropenone sensitization with weekly scalp DPC. Alopecia patients, 18 to 70 years old and DPC-suitable, served as donors. Total RNA extraction was carried out from unfractionated whole blood. It was the library that attached unique molecular identifiers to individual cDNA molecules. MiXCR was run by TCRdb on the RACE reads, yielding one entry per CDR3 protein. The table has some 94,000 distinct CDR3 sequences, around an eighth seen once. CDR3 length: 13 residues. V lost 5 bases, J lost 4 bases, and 14 bases lay in between. The germline CDR1 and CDR2 sequences are GTSNPN and SVGIG (reference sequence).

The sequence came from a woman in her thirties or forties with alopecia areata. Some clones in this sample may be carry-over from other donors' samples. The source material was whole blood, sampled in connection with sensitization to the hapten diphenylcyclopropenone (DPC). This chain joins TRBV30 and TRBJ2-5; D gene uncertain. This CDR3 is CAWGLGLTETQYF. The CDR3 DNA reads TGTGCCTGGGGATTGGGGTTGACAGAGACCCAGTACTTC. Looking up the rest from reference TRBV30 and TRBJ2-5 gives the full variable domain: SQTIHQWPATLVQPVGSPLSLECTVEGTSNPNLYWYRQAAGRGLQLLFYSVGIGQISSEVPQNLSASRPQDRQFILSSKKLLLSDSGFYLCAWGLGLTETQYFGPGTRLLVL.